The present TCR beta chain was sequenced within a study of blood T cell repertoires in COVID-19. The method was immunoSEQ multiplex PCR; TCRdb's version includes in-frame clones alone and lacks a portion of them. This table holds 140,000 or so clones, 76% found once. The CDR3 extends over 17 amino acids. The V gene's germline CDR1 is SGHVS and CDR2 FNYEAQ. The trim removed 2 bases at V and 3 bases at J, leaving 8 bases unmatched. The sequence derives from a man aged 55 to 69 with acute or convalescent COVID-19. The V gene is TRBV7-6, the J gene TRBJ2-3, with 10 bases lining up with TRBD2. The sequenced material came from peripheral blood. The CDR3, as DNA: TGTGCCAGCAGCTTAAGTTCTAGCGGGAGAACGACAGATACGCAGTATTTT. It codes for CASSLSSSGRTTDTQYF.